This T cell receptor beta chain was found in a study of metastatic and nonmetastatic thyroid tumors. Prior to thyroid surgery, none of the patients had received any treatment. MiXCR reprocessed the PCR reads for TCRdb. The sample consists of about 49,000 clones, approximately 4.1% of them appearing once. This clone was recorded many times. Its antigen is not identified. Notes on the study in general: For both blood and tumor, malignant thyroid tumors reportedly showed significantly higher TCR beta diversity than benign nodules did.

The sequence was obtained from a female donor with papillary thyroid cancer or a benign thyroid nodule (not recorded which). Some clones in this sample may be carry-over from other donors' samples. Sequences were obtained from blood.

CDR3 region: CASSFPGAEAFF. CDR3 nucleotides: TGTGCCAGCAGTTTTCCGGGGGCTGAAGCTTTCTTT. The J gene is TRBJ1-1, the V gene TRBV28; the D gene is possibly TRBD1 (5 bases). The CDR3 length is 12 residues. The V and J ends lost 3 bases and 6 bases respectively, with 8 bases between them. The germline V gene has CDR1 MDHEN and CDR2 SYDVKM.